Presented here are 16 T cell receptor beta chains from one specimen sequenced in a study of Ad26.COV2.S vaccination and SARS-CoV-2 variants. Stated treatment: roughly 19 received Ad26.COV2.S at low or high dose, single or two shots; about 5 received placebo; per-sample allocation not given. It was on day 63 after the first vaccine or placebo injection that samples were taken. The table came from immunoSEQ multiplex PCR; TCRdb's copy has only in-frame clones and leaves some out. The repertoire holds approximately 280,000 clones, with around 87% as singletons. The starting material was peripheral blood, obtained in a trial of Ad26.COV2.S vaccine versus placebo. The receptor set was obtained from a person aged 18 to 65 who received the Ad26.COV2.S COVID-19 vaccine or a placebo.

Regarding this clone: An end of the junction does not agree with germline; a read error may underlie this. The chain employs TRBV5-6 and TRBJ1-2; D is unresolved. The germline V gene has CDR1 SGHDT and CDR2 YYEEEE. This CDR3 has 13 residues. CDR3 coding DNA: TGTGCCAGCAGCTTGACCTCCCCGCGGGTGCAAGCCTTC. As protein: CASSLTSPRVQAF.

The chain employs TRBV5-1 and TRBJ2-7, with 11 bases fitting TRBD1. J lost 1 base, V lost 3 bases, and 3 bases had no gene match. The V gene's germline CDR1 is SGHRS and CDR2 YFSETQ. CDR3 length equals 15 residues. Written as DNA, the CDR3 is TGCGCCAGCAGCTCAGGACAGGGGGCGTCCTACGAGCAGTACTTC. Protein: CASSSGQGASYEQYF.

A note on this clone: The sample carries other DNA sequences with the same CDR3. This CDR3 is CASSLGQGNTEAFF. The CDR3 DNA follows: TGTGCCAGCTCACTGGGACAGGGGAACACTGAAGCTTTCTTT. The chain combines TRBV18 with TRBJ1-1; 9 bases agree with TRBD1. The junction had 1 base not matched to a gene; V was cut back by 4 bases and J by 1 base. The CDR3 is 14 amino acids. The V gene's germline CDR1 is KGHSH and CDR2 LQKENI.

This clone was seen once. The chain is built from TRBV6-5 and TRBJ2-3; the match to TRBD1 covers 8 bases. CDR1 and CDR2 from the germline V gene are MNHEY and SVGAGI. J lost 5 bases, V lost 5 bases, and 9 bases had no gene match. There are 15 residues in the CDR3. The CDR3, as DNA: TGTGCCAGCAGTCGCGGACAGGGCGGTGGAGATACGCAGTATTTT. This encodes CASSRGQGGGDTQYF.

V is TRBV13 and J is TRBJ1-4; D call uncertain. V was clipped by 0 bases and J by 11 bases, with 10 bases between them. This CDR3 has 13 amino acids. The germline V gene encodes CDR1 PRHDT and CDR2 FYEKMQ (reference sequence). This chain's CDR3 is CASSLGRQPKLFF. CDR3 sequence (DNA): TGTGCCAGCAGCTTAGGACGGCAGCCGAAACTGTTTTTT.

The chain carries TRBV30 and TRBJ2-2; D gene unclear. Germline CDR1 GTSNPN, CDR2 SVGIG (reference sequence). This CDR3 region has 14 residues. V was cut by 5 bases and J by 1 base, with 11 bases left in between. CDR3 nucleotides: TGTGCCTGGCGGCACTCCCTGAACACCGGGGAGCTGTTTTTT. Translating gives CAWRHSLNTGELFF.

The gene calls are TRBV10-2 and TRBJ2-7, with 7 bases matching TRBD1. The CDR3 runs 13 residues. Germline trimming cut 2 bases from V and 6 bases from J; bases unmatched to any gene: 4. Germline CDR1 reads WSHSY; CDR2 reads SAAADI. The CDR3 reads CASSETTGSEQYF. DNA of the CDR3: TGCGCCAGCAGTGAGACGACAGGGTCCGAGCAGTACTTC.

The count of this clone is one. The CDR3 DNA reads TGTGCCAGCAGTTTGGACAGGGCGAACTATGGCTACACCTTC. Residues: CASSLDRANYGYTF. The rearrangement joins TRBV7-8 to TRBJ1-2; 8 bases agree with TRBD1. CDR1 and CDR2 (germline): SGHVS, FQNEAQ. V trimming: 6 bases; J trimming: 2 bases; junction bases outside the gene matches: 5. The CDR3 covers 14 residues.

The chain recombines TRBV7-6 with TRBJ2-4; possibly TRBD1 for D (5 bases). The CDR3 is 20 amino acids. The V end was cut by 5 bases, the J end by 0 bases, with 26 bases between. Germline V lookup: CDR1 SGHVS, CDR2 FNYEAQ. The CDR3 sequence is CASSPHPPGDSKLAKNIQYF. CDR3 DNA sequence: TGTGCCAGCAGCCCACACCCGCCCGGAGACAGTAAACTAGCCAAAAACATTCAGTACTTC. Filled out from reference TRBV7-6 and TRBJ2-4, the complete variable domain reads GAGVSQSPRYKVTKRGQDVALRCDPISGHVSLYWYRQALGQGPEFLTYFNYEAQQDKSGLPNDRFSAERPEGSISTLTIQRTEQRDSAMYRCASSPHPPGDSKLAKNIQYFGAGTRLSVL.

This chain uses TRBV11-1 with TRBJ2-1, with 7 nucleotides matching TRBD2. The CDR3 is 15 amino acids. J was trimmed by 0 bases and V by 2 bases; bases with no gene match: 1. Germline CDR1 SGHAT, CDR2 FQDESV (reference sequence). Here the CDR3 reads CASSLRGSSYNEQFF. The CDR3 DNA is TGTGCCAGCAGCTTACGCGGGAGCTCCTACAATGAGCAGTTCTTC.

The V gene is TRBV6-1, the J gene TRBJ1-6; D may be TRBD1 (5 bases). Germline V gene sequence: CDR1 MNHNS, CDR2 SASEGT. V shed 1 base and J shed 7 bases, with 14 bases lying between them. The CDR3 has 16 residues. The CDR3 bases are TGTGCCAGCAGTGAAGTCGGGACCCGAGCCAATTCACCCCTCCACTTT. Translated: CASSEVGTRANSPLHF.

The sample holds one count of this clone. The CDR3, as DNA: TGTGCCAGCAGTTTCTTGGGTTTTGTGGGCTACTACAATGAGCAGTTCTTC. It specifies CASSFLGFVGYYNEQFF. The J gene is TRBJ2-1, the V gene TRBV28, with unresolved D. The CDR3 loop spans 17 amino acids. CDR1 is MDHEN and CDR2 is SYDVKM in the germline V gene. V was cut by 3 bases and J by 3 bases, with 18 bases left in between. The full variable domain, its missing parts supplied by reference TRBV28 and TRBJ2-1, is DVKVTQSSRYLVKRTGEKVFLECVQDMDHENMFWYRQDPGLGLRLIYFSYDVKMKEKGDIPEGYSVSREKKERFSLILESASTNQTSMYLCASSFLGFVGYYNEQFFGPGTRLTVL.

This clone has a single count. The chain links TRBV19 to TRBJ2-6; D is unresolved. Trimming shortened V by 5 bases and J by 0 bases, and 11 bases separated the two germline ends. Germline V gene sequence: CDR1 LNHDA, CDR2 SQIVND (reference sequence). This CDR3 is built from 16 residues. The CDR3 region is CASSPGDISGANVLTF. The CDR3 coding sequence is TGTGCCAGTAGTCCGGGCGACATCTCTGGGGCCAACGTCCTGACTTTC.

The chain links TRBV19 to TRBJ2-4; maybe TRBD2 (6 bases). Germline CDR1 is LNHDA and CDR2 is SQIVND (reference sequence). V was trimmed by 3 bases and J by 4 bases, leaving 19 bases between them. The CDR3 has 17 amino acids. CDR3 region: CASSMGGVWGGKNIQYF. As DNA, the CDR3 is TGTGCCAGTAGTATGGGAGGCGTTTGGGGAGGAAAAAACATTCAGTACTTC.

There are a few counts of this clone. This chain connects TRBV7-8 to TRBJ1-1, with D perhaps TRBD1 (6 bases). CDR1 and CDR2 from the germline V gene are SGHVS and FQNEAQ. Between the trimmed V and J ends, which lost 2 bases and 6 bases, there was a span of 16 bases. This CDR3 has 15 residues. CDR3 sequence: CASSLTRGAISEAFF. The CDR3 DNA sequence: TGTGCCAGCAGCTTAACCCGGGGGGCGATCTCTGAAGCTTTCTTT.

This clone was seen only once. The V call is TRBV4-1, the J call TRBJ2-7; the match to TRBD1 covers 7 bases. With V trimmed by 2 bases and J by 2 bases, 3 bases remained unmatched. Germline CDR1 reads MGHRA; CDR2 reads YSYEKL. The CDR3 totals 14 residues. This chain's CDR3 is CASSQQGQTYEQYF. The CDR3 DNA sequence: TGCGCCAGCAGCCAACAGGGACAGACCTACGAGCAGTACTTC.